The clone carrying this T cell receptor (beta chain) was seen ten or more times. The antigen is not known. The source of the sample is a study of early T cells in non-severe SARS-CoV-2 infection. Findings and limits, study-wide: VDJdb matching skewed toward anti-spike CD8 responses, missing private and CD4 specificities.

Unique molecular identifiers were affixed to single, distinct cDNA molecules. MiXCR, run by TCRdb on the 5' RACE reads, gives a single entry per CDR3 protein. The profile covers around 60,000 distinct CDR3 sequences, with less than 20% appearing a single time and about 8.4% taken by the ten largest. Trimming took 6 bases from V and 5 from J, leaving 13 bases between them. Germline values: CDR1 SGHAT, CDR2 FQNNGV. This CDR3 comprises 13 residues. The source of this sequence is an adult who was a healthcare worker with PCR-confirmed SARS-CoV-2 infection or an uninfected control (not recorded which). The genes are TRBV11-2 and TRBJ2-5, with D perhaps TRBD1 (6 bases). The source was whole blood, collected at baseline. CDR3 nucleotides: TGTGCCAGCAGTACAGGGTGGAAGGAGACCCAGTACTTC. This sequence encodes CASSTGWKETQYF.